Below, 22 T cell receptor beta chains from the same sample are listed, as sequenced in a study of cytomegalovirus exposure and HLA in healthy donors. Here immunoSEQ multiplex PCR was the method, and the copy in TCRdb shows in-frame clones only, minus some. The table records about 180,000 clones, 75% to 90% of them present only once. The sample taken for sequencing was PBMCs. These receptor sequences come from a man aged 18 to 29 in good health and CMV-seropositive.

The chain has TRBV5-1 and TRBJ2-5; 13 bases line up with TRBD2. The CDR3 contains 17 residues. Losses at the gene ends were 2 bases for V and 2 bases for J; bases not matched to a gene: 6. Looked up from germline, CDR1 is SGHRS and CDR2 is YFSETQ. DNA for the CDR3: TGCGCCAGCAGCTTCTATGGACTAGCGGGAGATCAAGAGACCCAGTACTTC. Translating gives CASSFYGLAGDQETQYF.

The rearrangement joins TRBV5-6 to TRBJ2-3, with 10 positions matching TRBD2. CDR1 SGHDT and CDR2 YYEEEE come from the germline V gene. This CDR3 region has 16 residues. The V gene end was trimmed by 4 bases and the J gene end by 1 base; junction bases not matched to a gene: 6. The CDR3 DNA follows: TGTGCCAGCAGCCTTACTAGCGGGATACGCACAGATACGCAGTATTTT. It specifies CASSLTSGIRTDTQYF.

This chain joins TRBV4-1 and TRBJ1-5; D gene uncertain. Germline lookup yields CDR1 MGHRA and CDR2 YSYEKL. Trimming took off 5 bases at V and 0 bases at J, with 14 bases between the two ends. The CDR3 runs 16 residues. The CDR3 spells CASSTSIGFSNQPQHF. The CDR3 DNA reads as TGCGCCAGCAGCACGTCTATCGGGTTTAGCAATCAGCCCCAGCATTTT.

The chain employs TRBV7-3 and TRBJ2-2; a possible D gene is TRBD1 (6 bases). The CDR3 totals 16 residues. Trimming pared 2 bases from V and 6 bases from J, leaving 16 bases between. Germline assignment: CDR1 SGHTA and CDR2 FQGTGA. CDR3 in amino acids: CASSLSYRAASGELFF. Here the CDR3 DNA reads TGTGCCAGCAGCTTATCGTACAGGGCGGCATCCGGGGAGCTGTTTTTT.

The chain employs TRBV7-9 and TRBJ1-1, with TRBD1 matching over 7 bases. Germline V gene sequence: CDR1 SEHNR, CDR2 FQNEAQ (reference sequence). Unmatched junction bases numbered 4, after V lost 2 bases and J lost 1 base. This CDR3 contains 15 residues. CDR3 coding DNA: TGTGCCAGCAGCTTATCGGGACAGACGAACACTGAAGCTTTCTTT. As protein: CASSLSGQTNTEAFF.

The chain recombines TRBV11-3 with TRBJ2-2; 7 bases match TRBD1. CDR1 SGHNT and CDR2 YENEEA come from the germline V gene. The V gene end was trimmed by 5 bases and the J gene end by 7 bases; junction bases not matched to a gene: 10. CDR3 length equals 15 residues. The CDR3 coding sequence is TGTGCCAGCAGCCCGTTGGGACAGTCTCGCGGGGAGCTGTTTTTT. It is translated as CASSPLGQSRGELFF.

The chain has TRBV30 and TRBJ1-5, with 10 positions matching TRBD1. The CDR3 sequence is 13 residues long. Germline V gene sequence: CDR1 GTSNPN, CDR2 SVGIG (reference sequence). With 3 bases clipped from V and 5 bases from J, the junction kept 1 base outside the gene matches. CDR3 coding DNA: TGTGCCTGGAGCGGGACAGGGGATCAGCCCCAGCATTTT. Translated, it gives CAWSGTGDQPQHF.

V usage is TRBV28 and J usage is TRBJ2-1; the match to TRBD2 covers 10 bases. V was pared by 5 bases and J by 7 bases, with 2 bases of the junction left unmatched. CDR3 length: 13 amino acids. Germline-derived CDR1 and CDR2 are MDHEN and SYDVKM. The CDR3 sequence: CASSSGGENEQFF. The DNA of the CDR3 is TGTGCCAGCAGTAGCGGGGGGGAAAATGAGCAGTTCTTC.

The DNA for the CDR3 is TGTGCCAGCAGTAGTAGTAAGAGGGAGCAGTTCTTC. Encoded protein: CASSSSKREQFF. The rearrangement joins TRBV6-5 to TRBJ2-1; D is ambiguous. Germline V gives CDR1 MNHEY, CDR2 SVGAGI. Trimming removed 5 bases from V and 10 bases from J, with 12 bases in between. The CDR3 covers 12 residues.

The V gene is TRBV5-6, the J gene TRBJ1-2; TRBD1 aligns across 8 bases. This CDR3 is built from 14 residues. The germline V gene has CDR1 SGHDT and CDR2 YYEEEE. V shed 5 bases, J shed 7 bases, and the junction held 10 bases outside the gene matches. CDR3 DNA sequence: TGTGCCAGCAGGGCCGGGACAGGCCTCGGTGGCTACACCTTC. It codes for CASRAGTGLGGYTF.

This chain links TRBV5-1 with TRBJ2-3; D possibly corresponds to TRBD1 (6 bases). The CDR3 loop spans 16 amino acids. Germline loops: CDR1 SGHRS, CDR2 YFSETQ. Trimming left V 4 bases short and J 0 bases short, with 15 bases between. CDR3 loop: CASSPGQTTSTDTQYF. CDR3 nucleotides: TGCGCCAGCAGCCCTGGACAGACGACTAGCACAGATACGCAGTATTTT.

The genes are TRBV5-1 and TRBJ2-2; 7 bases map to TRBD2. Germline values: CDR1 SGHRS, CDR2 YFSETQ. J gave up 6 bases and V 3 bases, and 11 bases lay outside the gene matches. The CDR3 consists of 16 residues. The CDR3 nucleotides are TGCGCCAGCAGCTGGAGACTAGCAGATATACCCGGGGAGCTGTTTTTT. It translates to CASSWRLADIPGELFF.

This chain uses TRBV27 with TRBJ2-6, with D maybe TRBD1 (6 bases). The CDR3 spans 16 residues. V lost 0 bases and J lost 4, with 10 bases in between. Germline CDR1 reads MNHEY; CDR2 reads SMNVEV (reference sequence). The CDR3 DNA is TGTGCCAGCAGTTTATCTGCAGGGGTCGGGGCCAACGTCCTGACTTTC. As protein: CASSLSAGVGANVLTF.

The genes are TRBV2 and TRBJ1-5, with TRBD1 as a possible D gene (6 bases). Germline V gene sequence: CDR1 SNHLY, CDR2 FYNNEI. The V and J ends lost 5 bases and 6 bases respectively, with 11 bases between them. The length of the CDR3 is 13 residues. The CDR3 nucleotides read TGTGCCAGCAGTCCTGGACAGATTCAGCCCCAGCATTTT. It encodes CASSPGQIQPQHF. Full variable domain (remainder filled in from reference TRBV2 and TRBJ1-5): EPEVTQTPSHQVTQMGQEVILRCVPISNHLYFYWYRQILGQKVEFLVSFYNNEISEKSEIFDDQFSVERPDGSNFTLKIRSTKLEDSAMYFCASSPGQIQPQHFGDGTRLSIL.

The chain links TRBV5-1 to TRBJ2-5; TRBD1 matches at 10 bases. The CDR3 has 15 residues. V shed 2 bases, J shed 4 bases, and the junction held 5 bases outside the gene matches. Germline loops: CDR1 SGHRS, CDR2 YFSETQ. The CDR3 loop is CASSFMTGGRETQYF. CDR3 coding DNA: TGCGCCAGCAGCTTTATGACAGGGGGCAGAGAGACCCAGTACTTC.

V is TRBV10-1 and J is TRBJ2-5; 9 bases agree with TRBD2. Looked up from germline, CDR1 is WNHNN and CDR2 is SYGVQD (reference sequence). The CDR3 totals 14 residues. With V trimmed by 4 bases and J by 1 base, 1 base remained unmatched. This CDR3 reads CASSGRGGQETQYF. The CDR3 coding sequence is TGCGCCAGCAGTGGGCGGGGGGGCCAAGAGACCCAGTACTTC.

This clone is a singleton in its sample. V gene TRBV6-1 combines with J gene TRBJ1-1, with D possibly being TRBD1 (5 bases). The CDR3 has 15 residues. The V and J ends lost 4 bases and 0 bases respectively, with 12 bases between them. The germline gives CDR1 MNHNS, CDR2 SASEGT. CDR3 sequence (DNA): TGTGCCAGCAGTGCCTTGGGGGGTATGAACACTGAAGCTTTCTTT. This sequence encodes CASSALGGMNTEAFF.

This chain connects TRBV6-5 to TRBJ2-7; TRBD2 aligns across 11 bases. The ends lost 4 bases at V and 3 bases at J; junction bases unmatched: 2. Per the germline V gene, CDR1 is MNHEY and CDR2 is SVGAGI. The CDR3 runs 14 residues. In DNA, the CDR3 is TGTGCCAGCAGTTTCGGGACTAGCGGCTACGAGCAGTACTTC. Amino acids: CASSFGTSGYEQYF.

The gene calls are TRBV29-1 and TRBJ1-2; D may be TRBD1 (6 bases). Germline V gives CDR1 SQVTM, CDR2 ANQGSEA. The CDR3 is 13 residues long. V shed 6 bases and J shed 5 bases, with 16 bases lying between them. The CDR3 coding sequence is TGCAGCGTGGCCAGGACAGCCGAATATGGCTACACCTTC. It specifies CSVARTAEYGYTF.

This clone was counted a single time. V usage is TRBV11-2 and J usage is TRBJ2-5; 8 bases fit TRBD2. CDR1 and CDR2 (germline): SGHAT, FQNNGV. V lost 6 bases, J lost 3 bases, and 0 bases stayed unmatched. The CDR3 is 12 amino acids. The CDR3 bases are TGTGCCAGCAGGCGGGGGGAAGAGACCCAGTACTTC. It is translated as CASRRGEETQYF.

This chain uses TRBV30 with TRBJ1-1; 7 bases align to TRBD1. The CDR3 length is 14 residues. In germline, CDR1 is GTSNPN, CDR2 SVGIG (reference sequence). The V segment lost 5 bases and the J segment 0 bases; nucleotides outside the gene matches: 6. The CDR3 region is CAWDPTGMNTEAFF. The CDR3 nucleotides are TGTGCCTGGGACCCGACAGGGATGAACACTGAAGCTTTCTTT.

V usage is TRBV14 and J usage is TRBJ2-1; tentative D call: TRBD2 (6 bases). Germline CDR1 and CDR2: SGHDN and FVKESK. The CDR3 covers 14 residues. Trimming removed 4 bases from V and 7 bases from J, with 14 bases in between. For the CDR3, the DNA is TGTGCCAGCAGCCGACCCCTGCGGGGAAATGAGCAGTTCTTC. Its protein is CASSRPLRGNEQFF.